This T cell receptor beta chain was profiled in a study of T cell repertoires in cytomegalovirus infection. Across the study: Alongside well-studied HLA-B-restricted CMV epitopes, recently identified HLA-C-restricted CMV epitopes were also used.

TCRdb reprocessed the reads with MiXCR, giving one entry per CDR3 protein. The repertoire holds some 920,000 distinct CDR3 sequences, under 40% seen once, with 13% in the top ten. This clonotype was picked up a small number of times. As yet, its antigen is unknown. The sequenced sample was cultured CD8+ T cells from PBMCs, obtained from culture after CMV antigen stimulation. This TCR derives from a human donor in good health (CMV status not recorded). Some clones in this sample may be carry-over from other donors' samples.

Here the CDR3 reads CASGGDMNTEAFF. The CDR3 DNA reads as TGTGCCAGCGGGGGGGACATGAACACTGAAGCTTTCTTT. The J gene is TRBJ1-1, the V gene TRBV19; D is perhaps TRBD1 (6 bases). Germline assignment: CDR1 LNHDA and CDR2 SQIVND (reference sequence). Deletions cut 9 bases from V and 0 bases from J, with 11 bases between. The CDR3 runs 13 residues.